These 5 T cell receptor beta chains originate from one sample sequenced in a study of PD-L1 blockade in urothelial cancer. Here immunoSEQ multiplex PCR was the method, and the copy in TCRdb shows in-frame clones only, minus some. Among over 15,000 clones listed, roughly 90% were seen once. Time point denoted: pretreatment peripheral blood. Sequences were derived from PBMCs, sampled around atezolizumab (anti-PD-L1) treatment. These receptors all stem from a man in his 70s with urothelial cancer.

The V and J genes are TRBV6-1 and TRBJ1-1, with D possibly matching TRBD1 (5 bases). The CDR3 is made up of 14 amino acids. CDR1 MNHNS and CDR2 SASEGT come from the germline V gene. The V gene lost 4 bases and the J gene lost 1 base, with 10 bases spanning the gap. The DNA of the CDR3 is TGTGCCAGCAGTGTTTGGCAGGGGAACACTGAAGCTTTCTTT. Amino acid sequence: CASSVWQGNTEAFF.

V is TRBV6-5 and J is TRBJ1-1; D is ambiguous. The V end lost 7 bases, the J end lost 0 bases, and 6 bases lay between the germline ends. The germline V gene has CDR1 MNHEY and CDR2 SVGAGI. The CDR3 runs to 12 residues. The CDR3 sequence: CASNSVNTEAFF. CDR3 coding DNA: TGTGCCAGCAATTCGGTGAACACTGAAGCTTTCTTT.

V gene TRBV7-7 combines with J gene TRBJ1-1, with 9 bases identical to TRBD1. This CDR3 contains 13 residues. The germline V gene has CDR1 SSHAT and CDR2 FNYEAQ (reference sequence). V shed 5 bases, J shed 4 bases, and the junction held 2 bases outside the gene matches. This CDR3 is CASSQDRGTEAFF. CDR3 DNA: TGTGCCAGCAGCCAGGACAGGGGCACTGAAGCTTTCTTT.

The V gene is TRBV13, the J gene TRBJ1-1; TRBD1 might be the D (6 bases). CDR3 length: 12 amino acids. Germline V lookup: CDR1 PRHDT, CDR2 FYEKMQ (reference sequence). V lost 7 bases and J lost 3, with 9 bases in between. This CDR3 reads CASKGGDTEAFF. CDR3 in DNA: TGTGCCAGCAAGGGGGGGGACACTGAAGCTTTCTTT.

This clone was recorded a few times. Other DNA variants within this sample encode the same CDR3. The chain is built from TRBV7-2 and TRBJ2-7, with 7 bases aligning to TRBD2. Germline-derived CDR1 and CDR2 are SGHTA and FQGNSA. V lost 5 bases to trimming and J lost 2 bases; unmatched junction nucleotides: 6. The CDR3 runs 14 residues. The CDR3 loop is CASSPPGGTYEQYF. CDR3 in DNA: TGTGCCAGCAGCCCTCCCGGGGGGACCTACGAGCAGTACTTC. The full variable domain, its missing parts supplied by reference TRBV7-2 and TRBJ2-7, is GAGVSQSPSNKVTEKGKDVELRCDPISGHTALYWYRQSLGQGLEFLIYFQGNSAPDKSGLPSDRFSAERTGGSVSTLTIQRTQQEDSAVYLCASSPPGGTYEQYFGPGTRLTVT.